The entry below gives a single T cell receptor (beta chain) sequence along with its context. Its antigen is currently unknown. Presence of unique molecular identifiers characterized the TCR beta cDNA libraries. Each sample of roughly 0.9 to 11 million input T cells yielded around 500,000 cDNA molecules, so each molecule approximated one T cell. MiXCR, run by TCRdb on the PCR reads, gives a single entry per CDR3 protein. The table lists approximately 400,000 distinct CDR3 sequences, less than 40% of them singletons. This sample is drawn from a study of post-analysis software for immune sequencing data. For the study at large: Some patients lacked subtype; others had relapsing-remitting, secondary progressive or progressive-relapsing disease. General study points: About five TRBV segments were more frequent in patients than controls; TRBV5-6, TRBV5-1 and TRBV20-1 belonged to this group. Normalized Chao1 diversity in multiple sclerosis patients fell significantly below that of controls.

J was trimmed by 4 bases and V by 5 bases; bases with no gene match: 3. Per the germline V gene, CDR1 is MNHEY and CDR2 is SVGAGI. This CDR3 region has 13 residues. V usage is TRBV6-5 and J usage is TRBJ1-2; 8 bases are shared with TRBD1. Source material: blood. This sequence was found in a girl aged 10-17 years with multiple sclerosis. The DNA of the CDR3 is TGTGCCAGCAGTCAGGACAGGGTCTATGGCTACACCTTC. This sequence encodes CASSQDRVYGYTF.